The 27 T cell receptor beta chains presented below share a single source sample, sequenced in a study of blood T cell repertoires in COVID-19. Profiled with immunoSEQ multiplex PCR; TCRdb holds only in-frame clones, not every one. The sample lists fewer than 250,000 clones, about 87% occurring once. Sequenced material: peripheral blood. The receptors shown here come from a man in his 60s with acute or convalescent COVID-19.

The rearrangement joins TRBV18 to TRBJ1-2, with D tentatively TRBD1 (5 bases). The germline V gene encodes CDR1 KGHSH and CDR2 LQKENI. The CDR3 loop spans 15 amino acids. Trimming cost V 3 bases and J 6 bases, with 17 bases left between them. DNA of the CDR3: TGTGCCAGCTCACCGAAAGGGACTCTTTGGGATGGCTACACCTTC. Protein sequence: CASSPKGTLWDGYTF.

The chain links TRBV4-2 to TRBJ2-2, with D tentatively TRBD2 (7 bases). CDR3 length: 15 amino acids. Germline CDR1 is LGHNA and CDR2 is YNFKEQ. Trimming removed 4 bases from V and 6 bases from J, with 15 bases in between. CDR3 in DNA: TGTGCCAGCAGCCGGATGCGGGGGCTGGCCGGGGAGCTGTTTTTT. This sequence encodes CASSRMRGLAGELFF.

The chain carries TRBV5-1 and TRBJ1-2; perhaps TRBD1 as D (6 bases). V was pared by 0 bases and J by 2 bases, with 8 bases between. Germline V gives CDR1 SGHRS, CDR2 YFSETQ. CDR3 length equals 14 residues. The CDR3 here is CASSLGTENYGYTF. The CDR3 DNA reads TGCGCCAGCAGCTTGGGGACAGAGAACTATGGCTACACCTTC.

The genes are TRBV28 and TRBJ1-1; D gene ambiguous. The V end lost 2 bases, the J end lost 4 bases, and 17 bases lay between the germline ends. Germline V CDR1 and CDR2: MDHEN, SYDVKM. There are 16 residues in the CDR3. The CDR3 DNA reads as TGTGCCAGCAGTTTAGCGGCCCTCCCCCCGGGCACTGAAGCTTTCTTT. Protein: CASSLAALPPGTEAFF.

The chain employs TRBV19 and TRBJ2-3; TRBD1 agrees at 7 bases. The germline V gene encodes CDR1 LNHDA and CDR2 SQIVND (reference sequence). Trimming removed 5 bases from V and 10 bases from J; junction bases left unmatched: 27. This CDR3 is built from 19 residues. The CDR3 loop is CASSAPRVVPGQPRPPQYF. CDR3 DNA: TGTGCCAGTAGTGCCCCCCGCGTCGTCCCGGGACAGCCAAGACCCCCGCAGTATTTT.

The CDR3 coding sequence is TGTGCCAGCAGCTTAGCGCAGTGGGCCGAGCAGTACTTC. This sequence encodes CASSLAQWAEQYF. The chain links TRBV7-2 to TRBJ2-7; D is ambiguous. The germline gives CDR1 SGHTA, CDR2 FQGNSA. V gave up 0 bases and J gave up 6 bases, with 9 bases separating them. This CDR3 contains 13 residues.

The gene calls are TRBV3-1 (or the pseudogene TRBV3-2) and TRBJ2-1, with 9 bases aligning to TRBD2. Germline V CDR1 and CDR2: LGHDT, YNNKEL (reference sequence). The CDR3 totals 14 residues. V lost 4 bases and J lost 10; bases outside the gene matches: 8. The CDR3 loop reads CASSRSGGPLEQFF. DNA for the CDR3: TGTGCCAGCAGCCGTAGCGGGGGTCCTTTAGAGCAGTTCTTC.

This clone was found once. The chain carries TRBV6-5 and TRBJ2-6; TRBD1 might be the D (5 bases). Trimming took off 2 bases at V and 0 bases at J, with 8 bases between the two ends. The germline V gene has CDR1 MNHEY and CDR2 SVGAGI. This CDR3 has 16 amino acids. CDR3 sequence reads: CASSYPGNSGANVLTF. CDR3 in DNA: TGTGCCAGCAGTTACCCAGGGAACTCTGGGGCCAACGTCCTGACTTTC.

The J gene is TRBJ1-2, the V gene TRBV19, with 7 nucleotides matching TRBD1. V was pared by 0 bases and J by 3 bases, with 19 bases of the junction left unmatched. Germline lookup yields CDR1 LNHDA and CDR2 SQIVND (reference sequence). The length of the CDR3 is 20 residues. For the CDR3, the DNA is TGTGCCAGTAGTATAGATCAGTCAGAGGACAGGCCACCCGTATACTATGGCTACACCTTC. Its translation: CASSIDQSEDRPPVYYGYTF.

The genes are TRBV5-1 and TRBJ1-6; D is perhaps TRBD1 (6 bases). CDR1 and CDR2 (germline): SGHRS, YFSETQ. Trimming pared 4 bases from V and 0 bases from J, leaving 8 bases between. The CDR3 extends over 15 amino acids. The CDR3 region has the DNA TGCGCCAGCAGCCTACAGGGCTCCTATAATTCACCCCTCCACTTT. This encodes CASSLQGSYNSPLHF.

V usage is TRBV19 and J usage is TRBJ2-7; no firm D call. Trimming took 3 bases from V and 2 from J, leaving 14 bases between them. The CDR3 runs to 15 residues. Germline-derived CDR1 and CDR2 are LNHDA and SQIVND (reference sequence). The CDR3 reads CASSIQVLTPYEQYF. Here the CDR3 DNA reads TGTGCCAGTAGTATTCAGGTTCTTACCCCCTACGAGCAGTACTTC.

The chain carries TRBV6-2 or TRBV6-3 and TRBJ2-1; 14 bases match TRBD2. The ends lost 0 bases at V and 7 bases at J; junction bases unmatched: 8. Germline CDR1 and CDR2: MNHEY and SVGEGT. There are 18 residues in the CDR3. CDR3 residues: CASSYSGLAGGGRNEQFF. In nucleotides, the CDR3 is TGTGCCAGCAGTTACTCCGGACTAGCGGGGGGTGGAAGGAATGAGCAGTTCTTC.

This chain links TRBV7-2 with TRBJ2-3; D is possibly TRBD1 (5 bases). CDR3 length: 15 amino acids. Trimming took off 2 bases at V and 2 bases at J, with 11 bases between the two ends. CDR1 SGHTA and CDR2 FQGNSA come from the germline V gene. The CDR3 loop reads CASSLSVRVTDTQYF. Here the CDR3 DNA reads TGTGCCAGCAGCTTAAGTGTCAGGGTCACAGATACGCAGTATTTT.

The chain uses TRBV9 and TRBJ1-4; D perhaps matches TRBD1 (6 bases). This CDR3 comprises 14 residues. Trimming stripped 2 bases from V and 1 base from J, with 6 bases between. The V gene's germline CDR1 is SGDLS and CDR2 YYNGEE. CDR3 nucleotide sequence: TGTGCCAGCAGCGTGGACAGAACTAATGAAAAACTGTTTTTT. The encoded protein is CASSVDRTNEKLFF.

The chain joins TRBV7-6 to TRBJ2-2, with D maybe TRBD2 (5 bases). This CDR3 spans 15 amino acids. The V gene's germline CDR1 is SGHVS and CDR2 FNYEAQ. The V end lost 5 bases, the J end lost 5 bases, and 15 bases lay between the germline ends. The CDR3 region is CASSPYEGWTGELFF. CDR3 nucleotides: TGTGCCAGCAGCCCCTACGAGGGTTGGACCGGGGAGCTGTTTTTT.

This chain joins TRBV20-1 and TRBJ2-7; 8 nucleotides agree with TRBD2. Trimming removed 3 bases from V and 0 bases from J; junction bases left unmatched: 4. CDR3 length: 14 residues. Germline loops: CDR1 DFQATT, CDR2 SNEGSKA (reference sequence). The CDR3 DNA reads TGCAGTGCTAGTCTCAGCGGGAGCTCCTACGAGCAGTACTTC. Amino acid sequence: CSASLSGSSYEQYF.

The chain recombines TRBV7-7 with TRBJ2-5; TRBD1 matches 8 bases. Unmatched junction bases numbered 3, after V lost 3 bases and J lost 3 bases. In germline, CDR1 is SSHAT, CDR2 FNYEAQ (reference sequence). The CDR3 covers 14 residues. DNA for the CDR3: TGTGCCAGCAGCTTTACAGGGGGTAAAGAGACCCAGTACTTC. Its translation is CASSFTGGKETQYF.

The chain links TRBV11-2 to TRBJ1-2; no definite D call. The CDR3 loop spans 12 amino acids. Germline V CDR1 and CDR2: SGHAT, FQNNGV. The V gene lost 2 bases and the J gene lost 4 bases, with 5 bases spanning the gap. This chain's CDR3 is CASSLRGYGYTF. CDR3 bases: TGTGCCAGCAGCTTACGAGGCTATGGCTACACCTTC.

This clone was observed a few times. The chain links TRBV19 to TRBJ1-3, with 9 bases matching TRBD1. V was pared by 6 bases and J by 1 base, with 4 bases of the junction left unmatched. This CDR3 has 15 amino acids. Germline CDR1 is LNHDA and CDR2 is SQIVND (reference sequence). CDR3 DNA sequence: TGTGCCAGTAGATCCGGGACAGGGTCTGGAAACACCATATATTTT. It translates to CASRSGTGSGNTIYF.

The genes are TRBV5-1 and TRBJ1-2; the D gene is possibly TRBD1 (6 bases). CDR1 is SGHRS, CDR2 YFSETQ, per germline. The CDR3 is made up of 14 amino acids. Trimming stripped 4 bases from V and 6 bases from J, with 16 bases between. CDR3 sequence (DNA): TGCGCCAGCAGCCTGGACAGCCCGAGGGATGGCTACACCTTC. Its translation is CASSLDSPRDGYTF.

The chain uses TRBV9 and TRBJ2-5, with 7 bases aligning to TRBD2. Per the germline V gene, CDR1 is SGDLS and CDR2 is YYNGEE. Germline trimming cut 4 bases from V and 3 bases from J; bases unmatched to any gene: 3. The CDR3 totals 13 residues. DNA of the CDR3: TGTGCCAGCAGCTCCGGGGGGAAAGAGACCCAGTACTTC. Protein: CASSSGGKETQYF.

The V call is TRBV6-5, the J call TRBJ1-3, with D maybe TRBD1 (5 bases). Looked up from germline, CDR1 is MNHEY and CDR2 is SVGAGI. The CDR3 sequence is 14 residues long. Trimming shortened V by 7 bases and J by 4 bases, and 14 bases separated the two germline ends. CDR3 coding DNA: TGTGCCAGCAAATGGGGGGGTTCCGGAAACACCATATATTTT. It codes for CASKWGGSGNTIYF.

The J gene is TRBJ2-7, the V gene TRBV27, with 11 bases identical to TRBD2. The CDR3 consists of 16 residues. The V and J ends lost 5 bases and 4 bases, in that order; junction bases with no gene match: 10. Germline CDR1 MNHEY, CDR2 SMNVEV (reference sequence). CDR3 DNA: TGTGCCAGCAGTCCCACCCTAGCGGGGGGCCCGTACGAGCAGTACTTC. Translated, it gives CASSPTLAGGPYEQYF.

The chain combines TRBV2 with TRBJ1-2, with 9 bases aligning to TRBD1. V lost 6 bases to trimming and J lost 7 bases; unmatched junction nucleotides: 6. CDR3 length: 13 amino acids. Germline lookup yields CDR1 SNHLY and CDR2 FYNNEI. The CDR3 DNA follows: TGTGCCAGCAGCCCACAGGGGGCGAGTGGCTACACCTTC. It codes for CASSPQGASGYTF. The full variable domain, rest sourced from reference TRBV2 and TRBJ1-2, is EPEVTQTPSHQVTQMGQEVILRCVPISNHLYFYWYRQILGQKVEFLVSFYNNEISEKSEIFDDQFSVERPDGSNFTLKIRSTKLEDSAMYFCASSPQGASGYTFGSGTRLTVV.

This clone was observed once. The chain has TRBV6-4 and TRBJ2-7; D possibly corresponds to TRBD2 (5 bases). The length of the CDR3 is 13 residues. The V and J ends lost 0 bases and 5 bases respectively, with 8 bases between them. Germline CDR1 and CDR2: MRHNA and SNTAGT. For the CDR3, the DNA is TGTGCCAGCAGTGACTCTTACGGGGACGAGCAGTACTTC. It codes for CASSDSYGDEQYF.

This sequence joins TRBV18 and TRBJ2-7, with 10 positions matching TRBD1. Per germline, CDR1 KGHSH and CDR2 LQKENI. The trim removed 1 base at V and 5 bases at J, leaving 11 bases unmatched. This CDR3 is 17 amino acids long. Written as DNA, the CDR3 is TGTGCCAGCTCACCACGACGACGACAGGGGGCAGGCGACGAGCAGTACTTC. Protein: CASSPRRRQGAGDEQYF.

V gene TRBV10-3 combines with J gene TRBJ2-7, with 15 bases aligning to TRBD2. The CDR3 runs to 17 residues. V trimming: 6 bases; J trimming: 0 bases; junction bases outside the gene matches: 6. In germline, CDR1 is ENHRY, CDR2 SYGVKD. The CDR3 spells CAIRPGLAGGSSYEQYF. The CDR3 DNA is TGTGCCATCAGGCCGGGACTAGCGGGGGGCAGCTCCTACGAGCAGTACTTC.